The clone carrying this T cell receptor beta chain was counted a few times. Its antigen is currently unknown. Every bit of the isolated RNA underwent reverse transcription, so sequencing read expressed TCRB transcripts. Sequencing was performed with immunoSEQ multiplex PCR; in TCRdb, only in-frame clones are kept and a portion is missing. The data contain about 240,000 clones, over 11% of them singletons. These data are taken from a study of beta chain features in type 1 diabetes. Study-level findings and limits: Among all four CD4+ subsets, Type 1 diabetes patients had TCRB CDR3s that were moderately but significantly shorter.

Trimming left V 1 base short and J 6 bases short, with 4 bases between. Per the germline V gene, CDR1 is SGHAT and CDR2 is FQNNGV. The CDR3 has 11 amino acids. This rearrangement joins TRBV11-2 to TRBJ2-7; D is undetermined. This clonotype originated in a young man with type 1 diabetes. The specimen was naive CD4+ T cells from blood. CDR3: CASSLVIEQYF. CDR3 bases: TGTGCCAGCAGCTTAGTAATCGAGCAGTACTTC. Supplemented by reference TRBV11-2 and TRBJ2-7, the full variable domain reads EAGVAQSPRYKIIEKRQSVAFWCNPISGHATLYWYQQILGQGPKLLIQFQNNGVVDDSQLPKDRFSAERLKGVDSTLKIQPAKLEDSAVYLCASSLVIEQYFGPGTRLTVT.